Listed here is a single TCR beta chain. This entry belongs to a study of T cell changes during pregnancy in multiple sclerosis. In germline, CDR1 is MNHEY, CDR2 SMNVEV (reference sequence). The CDR3 is 14 residues long. The V gene end was trimmed by 6 bases and the J gene end by 3 bases; junction bases not matched to a gene: 7. Assay used: immunoSEQ multiplex PCR; TCRdb lists only in-frame clones, some missing. The sample carries 50,000 to 80,000 clones, roughly 92% recorded once. The clonotype originates from a female donor with multiple sclerosis, enrolled in a pregnancy study. The chain has TRBV27 and TRBJ1-1; 7 bases fit TRBD1. The input for sequencing was peripheral blood, taken in the second trimester of pregnancy. This chain's CDR3 is CASSEQGPHTEAFF. The CDR3 DNA sequence: TGTGCCAGCAGCGAACAGGGGCCCCACACTGAAGCTTTCTTT.